This record covers a single T cell receptor (beta chain). What it recognizes is unknown. The data stem from a study of T cells after posttransplantation cyclophosphamide. Findings of the study overall: Donor CD8+ memory clones often dominated recipient blood repertoires at later times.

The germline V gene has CDR1 SNHLY and CDR2 FYNNEI. V was shortened by 8 bases and J by 4 bases, with 15 bases between the two germline ends. The CDR3 length is 13 residues. Using immunoSEQ multiplex PCR, the repertoire was profiled, and TCRdb retains in-frame clones only, with some absent. The sample includes roughly 49,000 clones, just over 85% seen only once; the top ten take about 2.6%. V and J are TRBV2 and TRBJ2-7; the D gene is possibly TRBD1 (6 bases). Sequencing used PBMCs. The sequence was obtained from a man between 25 and 39 years old with a blood cancer, CMV-positive, and with a related stem cell donor. CDR3 residues: CASRQDSLYEQYF. The CDR3 DNA sequence: TGTGCCAGCCGACAGGACTCACTTTACGAGCAGTACTTC.